What follows describes a single T cell receptor beta chain. The entry originates in a study of monozygotic twins with inflammatory bowel disease. The CDR3 spans 14 residues. The germline V gene encodes CDR1 SGHVS and CDR2 FNYEAQ. TCRdb re-called the 5' RACE reads, yielding one record per CDR3 amino acid sequence without DNA. The listing contains approximately 140,000 distinct CDR3 sequences. The TCR originated in a human donor with ulcerative colitis or Crohn's disease, or a healthy co-twin of an affected twin (not recorded which). Sequencing was performed on blood. The rearrangement uses TRBV7-6 and TRBJ1-1; TCRdb returns TRBD1, unconfirmable since there is no DNA. The CDR3: CASSLATGATEAFF.